This T cell receptor beta chain stems from a study of radiotherapy plus CTLA-4 blockade in lung cancer. Study at large: Objective response was observed in 18% of patients, and disease control in 30% to 40%. Findings of the study overall: Early blood T cell clone dynamics, with interferon-beta, were reported to best predict response. Blood TCR clones of tumor origin expanded after radiotherapy plus ipilimumab.

The CDR3 has 18 amino acids. The repertoire was sequenced with immunoSEQ multiplex PCR; TCRdb's copy has only in-frame clones and lacks some. The sample holds 70,000 to 95,000 clones, about 83% seen once. A remark on this clone: Antigen unknown.

Specimen: peripheral blood, collected from a patient treated with radiotherapy plus ipilimumab. V and J are TRBV12-2 and TRBJ2-3; the table's D call of TRBD1 was not tested on the DNA. TRBV12-2 is classified as a pseudogene. The TCR originated in a human donor with non-small cell lung cancer that progressed on radiotherapy plus ipilimumab. Here the CDR3 reads CARGPTGGAPVSTDTQYF. As DNA, the CDR3 is TGTGCCCGGGGACCCACAGGGGGAGCTCCGGTCTCCACAGATACGCAGTATTTT.